This T cell receptor (beta chain) was identified during a study of CD8 T cells in ankylosing spondylitis. CDR3 size: 15 residues. From germline, CDR1 is SGDLS and CDR2 YYNGEE. V was pared by 4 bases and J by 2 bases, with 8 bases of the junction left unmatched. This clonotype was seen many times. Making the TCR beta libraries involved quantitative 5'-RACE with molecular barcodes. TCRdb independently ran MiXCR on the 5' RACE reads; one entry per CDR3 protein. Among some 290,000 distinct CDR3 sequences listed, roughly 20% were seen once. The clonotype originates from a male donor with ankylosing spondylitis or in good health (not recorded which). Material for sequencing was blood, either unsorted or a sorted T cell fraction (not recorded which). The J gene is TRBJ2-5, the V gene TRBV9; 7 bases are shared with TRBD1. As DNA, the CDR3 is TGTGCCAGCAGCATATCGGGACAGAATCAAGAGACCCAGTACTTC. Its translation: CASSISGQNQETQYF.